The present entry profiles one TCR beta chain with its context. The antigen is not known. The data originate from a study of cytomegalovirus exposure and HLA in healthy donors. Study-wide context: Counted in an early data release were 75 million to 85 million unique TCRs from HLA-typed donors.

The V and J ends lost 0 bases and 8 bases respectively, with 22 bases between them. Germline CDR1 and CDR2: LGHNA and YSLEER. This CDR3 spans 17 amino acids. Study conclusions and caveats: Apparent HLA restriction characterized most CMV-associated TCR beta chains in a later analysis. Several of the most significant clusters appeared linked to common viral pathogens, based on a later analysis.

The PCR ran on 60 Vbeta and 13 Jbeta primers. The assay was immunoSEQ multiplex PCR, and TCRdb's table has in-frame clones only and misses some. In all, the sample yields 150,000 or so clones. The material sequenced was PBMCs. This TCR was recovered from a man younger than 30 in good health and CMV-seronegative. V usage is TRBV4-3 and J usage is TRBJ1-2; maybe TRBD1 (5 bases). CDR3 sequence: CASSQDPFQGRKFGYTF. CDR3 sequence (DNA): TGCGCCAGCAGCCAAGATCCGTTCCAGGGAAGGAAGTTCGGCTACACCTTC.